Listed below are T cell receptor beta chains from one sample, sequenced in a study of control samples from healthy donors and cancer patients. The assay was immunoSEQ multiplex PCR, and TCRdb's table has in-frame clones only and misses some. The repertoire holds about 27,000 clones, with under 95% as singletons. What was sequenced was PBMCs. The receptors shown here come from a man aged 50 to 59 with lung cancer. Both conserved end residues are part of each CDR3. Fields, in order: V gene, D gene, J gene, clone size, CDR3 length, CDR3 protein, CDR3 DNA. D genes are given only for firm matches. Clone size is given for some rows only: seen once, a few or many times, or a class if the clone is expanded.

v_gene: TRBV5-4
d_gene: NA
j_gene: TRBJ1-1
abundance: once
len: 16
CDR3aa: CASSLGDILMNTEAFF
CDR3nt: TGTGCCAGCAGCCTTGGGGACATTCTCATGAACACTGAAGCTTTCTTT

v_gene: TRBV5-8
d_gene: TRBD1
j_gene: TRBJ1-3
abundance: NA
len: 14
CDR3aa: CASSGGQPGNTIYF
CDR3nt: TGTGCCAGCAGCGGGGGACAGCCGGGAAACACCATATATTTT

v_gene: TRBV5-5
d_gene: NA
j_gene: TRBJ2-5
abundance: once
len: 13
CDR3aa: CASSLGGKETQYF
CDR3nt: TGTGCCAGCAGCTTGGGAGGGAAAGAGACCCAGTACTTC

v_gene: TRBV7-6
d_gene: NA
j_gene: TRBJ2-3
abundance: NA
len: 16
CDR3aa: CASSRKQGTLTDTQYF
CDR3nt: TGTGCCAGCAGCAGGAAACAAGGGACCCTCACAGATACGCAGTATTTT

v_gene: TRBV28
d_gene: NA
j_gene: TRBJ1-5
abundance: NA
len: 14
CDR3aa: CASKDGVLIQPQHF
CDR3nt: TGTGCCAGCAAAGACGGGGTCCTAATTCAGCCCCAGCATTTT

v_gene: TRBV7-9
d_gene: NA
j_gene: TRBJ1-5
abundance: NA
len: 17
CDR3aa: CASSLVAGVLNGQPQHF
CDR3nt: TGTGCCAGCAGCTTAGTGGCAGGGGTTCTCAACGGTCAGCCCCAGCATTTT

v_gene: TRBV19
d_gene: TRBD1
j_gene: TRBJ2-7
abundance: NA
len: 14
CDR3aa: CASSRDRLGGEQYF
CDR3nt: TGTGCCAGTAGTAGGGACAGGCTCGGGGGCGAGCAGTACTTC

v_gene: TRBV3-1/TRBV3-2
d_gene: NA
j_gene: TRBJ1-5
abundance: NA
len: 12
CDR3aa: CASSQEDQPQHF
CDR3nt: TGTGCCAGCAGCCAAGAGGATCAGCCCCAGCATTTT

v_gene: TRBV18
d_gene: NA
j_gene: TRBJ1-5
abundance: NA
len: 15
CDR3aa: CASSPSRGNNQPQHF
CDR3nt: TGTGCCAGCTCACCATCCAGGGGTAACAATCAGCCCCAGCATTTT

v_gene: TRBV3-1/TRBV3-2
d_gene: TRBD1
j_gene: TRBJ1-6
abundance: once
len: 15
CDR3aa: CASSHYRDRVPPLHF
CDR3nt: TGTGCCAGCAGCCACTACCGGGACAGGGTGCCCCCCCTCCACTTT

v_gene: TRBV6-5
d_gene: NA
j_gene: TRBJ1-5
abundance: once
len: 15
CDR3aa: CASSLRGFGNQPQHF
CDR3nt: TGTGCCAGCAGTTTACGGGGCTTTGGAAATCAGCCCCAGCATTTT

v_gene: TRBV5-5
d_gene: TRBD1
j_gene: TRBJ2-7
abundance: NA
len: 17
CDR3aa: CASSLPRGHRGPDEQYF
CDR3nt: TGTGCCAGCAGCTTGCCCCGAGGGCACAGGGGGCCCGACGAGCAGTACTTC

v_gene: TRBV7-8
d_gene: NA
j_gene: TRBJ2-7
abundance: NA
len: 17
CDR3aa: CASSLGGYGDHSYEQYF
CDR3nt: TGTGCCAGCAGCTTGGGGGGATACGGGGACCACTCCTACGAGCAGTACTTC

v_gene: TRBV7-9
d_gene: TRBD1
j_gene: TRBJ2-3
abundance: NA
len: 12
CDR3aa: CASSSTGYTQYF
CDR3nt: TGTGCCAGCAGCTCGACAGGGTATACGCAGTATTTT

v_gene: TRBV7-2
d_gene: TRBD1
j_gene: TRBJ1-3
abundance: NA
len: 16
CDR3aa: CASSATGTDSGNTIYF
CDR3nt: TGTGCCAGCAGCGCTACCGGGACAGATTCCGGAAACACCATATATTTT

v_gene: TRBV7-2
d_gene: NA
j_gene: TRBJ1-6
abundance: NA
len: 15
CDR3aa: CASSFTGGGNSPLHF
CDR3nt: TGTGCCAGCAGTTTCACCGGGGGAGGGAATTCACCCCTCCACTTT

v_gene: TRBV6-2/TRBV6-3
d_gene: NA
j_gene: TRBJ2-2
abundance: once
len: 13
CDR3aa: CASSRGGGGELFF
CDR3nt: TGTGCCAGCAGTAGGGGCGGTGGCGGGGAGCTGTTTTTT

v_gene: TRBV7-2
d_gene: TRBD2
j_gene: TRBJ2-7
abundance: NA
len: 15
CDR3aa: CASSPGLAQSYEQYF
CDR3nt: TGTGCCAGCAGCCCTGGACTAGCGCAGTCCTACGAGCAGTACTTC

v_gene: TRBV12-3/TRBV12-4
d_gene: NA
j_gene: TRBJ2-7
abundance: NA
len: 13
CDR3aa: CASSSSSRYEQYF
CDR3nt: TGTGCCAGCAGTTCTTCCAGCCGCTACGAGCAGTACTTC

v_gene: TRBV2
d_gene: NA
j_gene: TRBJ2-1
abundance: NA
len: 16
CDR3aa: CASRGRGVLSYNEQFF
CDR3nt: TGTGCCAGCAGGGGTAGGGGAGTCTTATCCTACAATGAGCAGTTCTTC

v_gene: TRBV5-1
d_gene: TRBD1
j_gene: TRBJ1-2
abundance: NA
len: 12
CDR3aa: CASSLQGSGYTF
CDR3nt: TGCGCCAGCAGCTTACAGGGGAGTGGCTACACCTTC

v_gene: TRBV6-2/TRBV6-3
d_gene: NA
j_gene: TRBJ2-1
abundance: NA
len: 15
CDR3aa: CASSYSGTPYIRQFF
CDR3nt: TGTGCCAGCAGTTACTCCGGGACACCCTACATACGGCAGTTCTTC